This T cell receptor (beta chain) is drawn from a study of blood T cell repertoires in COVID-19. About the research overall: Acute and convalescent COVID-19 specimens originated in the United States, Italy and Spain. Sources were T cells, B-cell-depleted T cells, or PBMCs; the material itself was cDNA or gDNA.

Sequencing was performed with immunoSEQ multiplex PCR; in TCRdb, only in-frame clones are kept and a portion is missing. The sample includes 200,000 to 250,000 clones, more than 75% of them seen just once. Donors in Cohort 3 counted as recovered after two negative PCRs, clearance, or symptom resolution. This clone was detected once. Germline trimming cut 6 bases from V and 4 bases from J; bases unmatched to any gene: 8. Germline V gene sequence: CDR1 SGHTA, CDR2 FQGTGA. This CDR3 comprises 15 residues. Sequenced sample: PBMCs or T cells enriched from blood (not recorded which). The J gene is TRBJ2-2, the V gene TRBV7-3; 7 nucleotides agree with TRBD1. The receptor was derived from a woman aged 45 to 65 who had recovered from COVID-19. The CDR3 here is CASSPGGGSTGELFF. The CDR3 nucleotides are TGTGCCAGCAGTCCAGGGGGTGGAAGCACCGGGGAGCTGTTTTTT.